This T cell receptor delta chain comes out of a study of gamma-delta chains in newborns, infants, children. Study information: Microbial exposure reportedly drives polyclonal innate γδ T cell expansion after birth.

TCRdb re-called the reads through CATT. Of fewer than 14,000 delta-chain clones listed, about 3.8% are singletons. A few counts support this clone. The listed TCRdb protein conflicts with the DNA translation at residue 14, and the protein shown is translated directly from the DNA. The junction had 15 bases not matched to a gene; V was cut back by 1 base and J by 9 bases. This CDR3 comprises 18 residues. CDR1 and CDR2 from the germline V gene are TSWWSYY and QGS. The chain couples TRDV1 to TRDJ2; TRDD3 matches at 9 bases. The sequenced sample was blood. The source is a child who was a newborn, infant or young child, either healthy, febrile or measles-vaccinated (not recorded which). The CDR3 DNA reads TGTGCTCTTGGGGAACCACTGGCGTGTTGGGGGATAACAACACAACTCTTCTTT. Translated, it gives CALGEPLACWGITTQLFF.